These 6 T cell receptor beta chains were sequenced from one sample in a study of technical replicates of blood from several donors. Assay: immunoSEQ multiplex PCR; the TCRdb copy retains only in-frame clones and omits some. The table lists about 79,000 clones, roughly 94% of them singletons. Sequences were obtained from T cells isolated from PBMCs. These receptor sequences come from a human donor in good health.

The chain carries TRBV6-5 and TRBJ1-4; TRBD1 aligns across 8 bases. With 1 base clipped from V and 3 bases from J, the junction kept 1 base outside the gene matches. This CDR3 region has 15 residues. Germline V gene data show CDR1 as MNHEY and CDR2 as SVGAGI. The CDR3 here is CASSYWTGSNEKLFF. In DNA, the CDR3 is TGTGCCAGCAGTTACTGGACAGGGTCTAATGAAAAACTGTTTTTT.

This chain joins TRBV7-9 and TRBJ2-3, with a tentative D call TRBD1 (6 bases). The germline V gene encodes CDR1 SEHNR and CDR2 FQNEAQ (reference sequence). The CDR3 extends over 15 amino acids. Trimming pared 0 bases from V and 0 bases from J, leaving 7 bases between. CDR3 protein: CASSLARGSTDTQYF. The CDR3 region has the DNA TGTGCCAGCAGCTTAGCGAGGGGGAGCACAGATACGCAGTATTTT.

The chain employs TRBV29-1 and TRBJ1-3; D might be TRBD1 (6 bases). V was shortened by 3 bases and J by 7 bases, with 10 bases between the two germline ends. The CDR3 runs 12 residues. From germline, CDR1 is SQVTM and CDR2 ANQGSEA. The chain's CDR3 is CSVDRGPNTIYF. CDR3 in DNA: TGCAGCGTTGACAGGGGACCCAACACCATATATTTT.

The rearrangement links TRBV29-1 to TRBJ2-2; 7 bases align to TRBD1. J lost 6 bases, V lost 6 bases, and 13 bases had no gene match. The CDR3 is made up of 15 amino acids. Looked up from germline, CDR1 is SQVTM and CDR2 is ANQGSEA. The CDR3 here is CSVARQGFVSGELFF. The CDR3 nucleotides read TGCAGCGTGGCTCGACAGGGCTTTGTCTCCGGGGAGCTGTTTTTT.

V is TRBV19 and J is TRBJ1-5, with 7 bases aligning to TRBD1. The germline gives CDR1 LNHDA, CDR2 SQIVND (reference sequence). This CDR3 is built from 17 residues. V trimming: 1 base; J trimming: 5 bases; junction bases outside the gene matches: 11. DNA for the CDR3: TGTGCCAGTAGTATAGCCTTGAGACAGGGAGGATATCAGCCCCAGCATTTT. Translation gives CASSIALRQGGYQPQHF.

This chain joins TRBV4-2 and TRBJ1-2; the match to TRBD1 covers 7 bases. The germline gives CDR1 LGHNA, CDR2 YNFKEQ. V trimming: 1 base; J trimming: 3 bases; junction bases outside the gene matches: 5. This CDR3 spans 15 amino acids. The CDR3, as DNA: TGTGCCAGCAGCCAAGTCCGACAGGGCGACTATGGCTACACCTTC. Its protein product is CASSQVRQGDYGYTF.